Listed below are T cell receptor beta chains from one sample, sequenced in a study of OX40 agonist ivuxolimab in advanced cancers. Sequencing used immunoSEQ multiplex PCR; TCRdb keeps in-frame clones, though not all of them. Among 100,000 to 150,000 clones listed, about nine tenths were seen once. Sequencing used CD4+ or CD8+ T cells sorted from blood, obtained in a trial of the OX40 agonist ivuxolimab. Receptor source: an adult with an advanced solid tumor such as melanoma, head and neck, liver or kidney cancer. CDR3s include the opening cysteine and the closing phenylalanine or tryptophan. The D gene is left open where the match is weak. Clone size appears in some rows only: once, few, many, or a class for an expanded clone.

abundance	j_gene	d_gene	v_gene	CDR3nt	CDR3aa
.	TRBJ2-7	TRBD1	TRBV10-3	TGTGCCATCAGTGAATCAGGGTCCGGGACAGACTACGAGCAGTACTTC	CAISESGSGTDYEQYF
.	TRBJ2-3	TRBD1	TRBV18	TGTGCCAGCTCACCAGGACAGGGGATAAACACAGATACGCAGTATTTT	CASSPGQGINTDTQYF
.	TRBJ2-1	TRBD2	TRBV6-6	TGTGCCAGCAGCGCGGGGGCGGGAGGGCGTTACAATGAGCAGTTCTTC	CASSAGAGGRYNEQFF
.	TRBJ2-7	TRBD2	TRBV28	TGTGCCAGCAGTCCCTTGGGGGGGGTAAACGAGCAGTACTTC	CASSPLGGVNEQYF
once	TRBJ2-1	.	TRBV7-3	TGTGCCAGCAGCTTAACGGGGGGCGGGGCCCTCTACAATGAGCAGTTCTTC	CASSLTGGGALYNEQFF
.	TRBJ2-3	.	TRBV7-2	TGTGCCAGCAGGCAACGTGGGAGCACAGATACGCAGTATTTT	CASRQRGSTDTQYF
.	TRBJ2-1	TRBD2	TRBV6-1	TGTGCCAGCAGTGGCTGGACTAGCGACTACAATGAGCAGTTCTTC	CASSGWTSDYNEQFF
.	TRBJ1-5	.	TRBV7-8	TGTGCCAGCAGCTCAATGGGGGATCAGCCCCAGCATTTT	CASSSMGDQPQHF
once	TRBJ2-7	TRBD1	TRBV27	TGTGCCAGCAGTCCCAGACAGGGCGTCACCTACGAGCAGTACTTC	CASSPRQGVTYEQYF
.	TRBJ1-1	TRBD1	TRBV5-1	TGCGCCAGCAGCCCGGGACAGGGGAAGGAAACTGAAGCTTTCTTT	CASSPGQGKETEAFF